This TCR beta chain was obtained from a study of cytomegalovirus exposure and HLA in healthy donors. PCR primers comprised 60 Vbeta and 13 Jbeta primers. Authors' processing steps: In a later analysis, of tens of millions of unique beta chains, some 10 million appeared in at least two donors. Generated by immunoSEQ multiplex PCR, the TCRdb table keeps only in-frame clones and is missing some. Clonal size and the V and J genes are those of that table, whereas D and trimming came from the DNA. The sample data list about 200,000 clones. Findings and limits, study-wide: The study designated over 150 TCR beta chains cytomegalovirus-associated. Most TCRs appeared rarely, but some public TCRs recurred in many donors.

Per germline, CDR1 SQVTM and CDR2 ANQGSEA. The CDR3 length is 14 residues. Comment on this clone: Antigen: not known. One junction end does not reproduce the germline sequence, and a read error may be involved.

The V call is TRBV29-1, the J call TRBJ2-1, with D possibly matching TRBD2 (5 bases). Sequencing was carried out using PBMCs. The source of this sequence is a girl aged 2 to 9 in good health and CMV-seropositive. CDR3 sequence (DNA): TGCAGCGTTGTAGAGCGGCCATCCTCCAATGAGCAGTTCTTC. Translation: CSVVERPSSNEQFF.